This T cell receptor beta chain was sequenced in a study of blood T cells in healthy people across ages. This clonotype was recorded at least ten times. Its target is not known. Combining a sample-barcoded 5' primer with a J-beta primer mix, a second PCR ran for roughly 7 to 12 cycles. TCRdb reprocessed the 5' RACE reads with MiXCR, giving one entry per CDR3 protein. The table lists about 720,000 distinct CDR3 sequences, 25% of them singletons. Deletions cut 2 bases from V and 4 bases from J, with 13 bases between. Germline CDR1 SGHRS, CDR2 YFSETQ. The CDR3 covers 14 residues. The study, taken as a whole, reports: Donors of long life had a larger count of naive CD4+ cells and greater diversity than aged donors.

Another study also made use of these data, one on T cells of mothers and their children.

J is TRBJ2-7 and V is TRBV5-1; D perhaps matches TRBD1 (6 bases). This TCR derives from a boy aged 5 to 17 in good health. The sample taken for sequencing was blood. CDR3 DNA sequence: TGCGCCAGCAGCTTACAGGGCCCTGGATACGAGCAGTACTTC. Its protein product is CASSLQGPGYEQYF.